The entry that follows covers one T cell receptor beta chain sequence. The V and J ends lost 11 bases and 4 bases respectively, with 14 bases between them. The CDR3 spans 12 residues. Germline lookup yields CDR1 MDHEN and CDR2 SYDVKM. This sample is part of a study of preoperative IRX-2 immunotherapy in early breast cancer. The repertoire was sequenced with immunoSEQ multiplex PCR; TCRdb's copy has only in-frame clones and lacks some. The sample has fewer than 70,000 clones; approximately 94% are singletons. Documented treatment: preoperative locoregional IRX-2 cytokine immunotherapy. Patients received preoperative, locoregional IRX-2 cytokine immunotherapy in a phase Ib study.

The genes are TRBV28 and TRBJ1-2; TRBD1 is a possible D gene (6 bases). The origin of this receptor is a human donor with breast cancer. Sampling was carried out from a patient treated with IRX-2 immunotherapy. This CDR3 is CAGGTLGYGYTF. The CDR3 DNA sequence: TGTGCCGGGGGGACACTTGGCTATGGCTACACCTTC.